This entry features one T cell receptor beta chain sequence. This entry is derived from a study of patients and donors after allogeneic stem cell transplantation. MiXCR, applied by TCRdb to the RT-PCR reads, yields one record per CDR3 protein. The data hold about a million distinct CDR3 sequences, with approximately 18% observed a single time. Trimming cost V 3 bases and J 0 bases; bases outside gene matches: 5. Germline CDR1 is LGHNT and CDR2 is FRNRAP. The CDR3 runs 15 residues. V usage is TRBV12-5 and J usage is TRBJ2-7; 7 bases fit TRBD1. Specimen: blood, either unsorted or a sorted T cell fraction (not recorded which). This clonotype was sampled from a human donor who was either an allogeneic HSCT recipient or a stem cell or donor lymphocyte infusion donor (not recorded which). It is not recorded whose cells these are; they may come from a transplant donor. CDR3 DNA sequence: TGTGCTAGTGGTTTAACAGGGGACCTCTCCTACGAGCAGTACTTC. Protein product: CASGLTGDLSYEQYF.